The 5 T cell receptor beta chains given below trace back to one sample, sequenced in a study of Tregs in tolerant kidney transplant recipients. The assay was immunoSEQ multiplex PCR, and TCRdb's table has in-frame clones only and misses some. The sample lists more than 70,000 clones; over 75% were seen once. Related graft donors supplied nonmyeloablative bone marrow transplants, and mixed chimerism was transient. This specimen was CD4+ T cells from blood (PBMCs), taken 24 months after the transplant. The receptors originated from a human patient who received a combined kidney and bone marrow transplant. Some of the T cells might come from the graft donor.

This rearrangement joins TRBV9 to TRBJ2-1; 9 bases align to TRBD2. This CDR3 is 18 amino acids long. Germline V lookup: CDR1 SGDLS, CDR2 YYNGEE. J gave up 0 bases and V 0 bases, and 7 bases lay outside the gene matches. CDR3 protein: CASSVAGSGSSSYNEQFF. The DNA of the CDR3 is TGTGCCAGCAGCGTAGCGGGTAGCGGGAGTAGCTCCTACAATGAGCAGTTCTTC.

CDR3 coding DNA: TGCGCCAGCAGCATACTCGGGACTGACTACGAGCAGTACTTC. Protein sequence: CASSILGTDYEQYF. The chain links TRBV5-1 to TRBJ2-7; possibly TRBD2 for D (6 bases). Germline V gives CDR1 SGHRS, CDR2 YFSETQ. With 4 bases removed from V and 3 bases from J, the gap between germline ends came to 14 bases. This CDR3 has 14 residues.

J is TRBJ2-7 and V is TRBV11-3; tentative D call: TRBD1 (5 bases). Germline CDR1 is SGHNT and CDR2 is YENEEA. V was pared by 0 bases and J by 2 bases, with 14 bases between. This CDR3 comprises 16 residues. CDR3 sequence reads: CASSLDSGKPAYEQYF. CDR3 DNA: TGTGCCAGCAGCTTAGATTCAGGGAAGCCCGCCTACGAGCAGTACTTC.

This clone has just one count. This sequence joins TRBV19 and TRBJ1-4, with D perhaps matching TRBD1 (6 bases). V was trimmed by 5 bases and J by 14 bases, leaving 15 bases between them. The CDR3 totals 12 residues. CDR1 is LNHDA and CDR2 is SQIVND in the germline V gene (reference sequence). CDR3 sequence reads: CASSVIQGSLFF. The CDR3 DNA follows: TGTGCCAGTAGTGTCATACAGGGAAGCCTGTTTTTT.

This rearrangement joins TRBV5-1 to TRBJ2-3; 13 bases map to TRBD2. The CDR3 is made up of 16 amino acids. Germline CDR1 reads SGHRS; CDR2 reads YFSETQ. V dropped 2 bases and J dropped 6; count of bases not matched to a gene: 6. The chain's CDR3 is CASSFTSGGAGDTQYF. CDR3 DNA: TGCGCCAGCAGCTTCACTAGCGGGGGGGCAGGGGATACGCAGTATTTT.